Each of the 26 T cell receptor beta chains below was sequenced from the same sample in a study of metastatic and nonmetastatic thyroid tumors. MiXCR was used by TCRdb to re-call the PCR reads. The sample lists tens of thousands of clones, less than 15% seen once, with approximately 6.2% in the top ten. Ahead of thyroid surgery, no patient had received treatment of any kind. What was sequenced was blood. Receptor source: a male donor with papillary thyroid cancer or a benign thyroid nodule (not recorded which). Some clones in this sample may be carry-over from other donors' samples.

The sample holds a few counts of this clone. The V gene is TRBV6-1, the J gene TRBJ2-7; a possible D gene is TRBD2 (6 bases). Trimming stripped 6 bases from V and 5 bases from J, with 17 bases between. The CDR3 length is 14 residues. Per germline, CDR1 MNHNS and CDR2 SASEGT. For the CDR3, the DNA is TGTGCCAGCAGGCTAAGCGTAGCGGTCCACGAGCAGTACTTC. This translates into CASRLSVAVHEQYF.

The chain has TRBV20-1 and TRBJ2-5; TRBD2 matches 10 bases. Trimming at V came to 1 base and at J to 5 bases, leaving 7 bases not matched to a gene. The CDR3 has 15 residues. CDR1 DFQATT and CDR2 SNEGSKA come from the germline V gene (reference sequence). This CDR3 reads CSARGLAGVGETQYF. The DNA for the CDR3 is TGCAGTGCTAGAGGTCTAGCGGGAGTGGGGGAGACCCAGTACTTC.

Regarding this clone: A much larger clone differs by one base, so this may be a read error. The chain joins TRBV9 to TRBJ2-3; D gene uncertain. Germline lookup yields CDR1 SGDLS and CDR2 YYNGEE. The CDR3 runs 15 residues. The CDR3 region is CTSSVVTVSTDTQYF. CDR3 nucleotides: TGTACCAGCAGCGTAGTGACGGTTAGCACAGATACGCAGTATTTT. Together with reference TRBV9 and TRBJ2-3, the CDR3 gives the full variable domain: DSGVTQTPKHLITATGQRVTLRCSPRSGDLSVYWYQQSLDQGLQFLIQYYNGEERAKGNILERFSAQQFPDLHSELNLSSLELGDSALYFCTSSVVTVSTDTQYFGPGTRLTVL.

This clone was detected ten times or more. V is TRBV4-1 and J is TRBJ2-2, with a tentative D call TRBD1 (5 bases). The CDR3 sequence is 15 residues long. Germline CDR1 reads MGHRA; CDR2 reads YSYEKL. V shed 5 bases and J shed 0 bases, with 10 bases lying between them. For the CDR3, the DNA is TGCGCCAGCAGCGACGACAGCGCGAACACCGGGGAGCTGTTTTTT. Residues: CASSDDSANTGELFF.

Ten or more counts support this clone. V gene TRBV7-3 combines with J gene TRBJ2-1, with D maybe TRBD1 (5 bases). Trimming shortened V by 1 base and J by 6 bases, and 16 bases separated the two germline ends. This CDR3 comprises 16 residues. The V gene's germline CDR1 is SGHTA and CDR2 FQGTGA. This CDR3 is CASSLMGHGTPNEQFF. In DNA form, the CDR3 reads TGTGCCAGCAGCTTAATGGGGCACGGCACACCCAATGAGCAGTTCTTC.

This clone was counted many times. The chain uses TRBV3-1 and TRBJ1-6; D is unresolved. CDR3 size: 16 residues. Between the trimmed V and J ends, which lost 4 bases and 4 bases, there was a span of 14 bases. CDR1 LGHDT and CDR2 YNNKEL come from the germline V gene (reference sequence). The CDR3 is CASSRNLGLYNSPLHF. The DNA for the CDR3 is TGTGCCAGCAGCCGTAACCTAGGACTGTATAATTCACCCCTCCACTTT.

This clone has a count of ten or more. The rearrangement uses TRBV7-8 and TRBJ2-7; 13 bases agree with TRBD2. Per the germline V gene, CDR1 is SGHVS and CDR2 is FQNEAQ. Trimming took 3 bases from V and 0 from J; bases not matched to a gene: 5. The CDR3 runs 17 residues. This CDR3 reads CASSFGTSGTGSYEQYF. In DNA form, the CDR3 reads TGTGCCAGCAGCTTTGGGACTAGCGGGACTGGCTCCTACGAGCAGTACTTC.

The rearrangement uses TRBV5-1 and TRBJ2-1; maybe TRBD1 (5 bases). The germline CDR1 and CDR2 sequences are SGHRS and YFSETQ. The CDR3 length is 14 residues. Trimming cost V 0 bases and J 4 bases, with 8 bases left between them. CDR3 DNA sequence: TGCGCCAGCAGCTTGGCTCAGGGATACAATGAGCAGTTCTTC. It codes for CASSLAQGYNEQFF. Full variable domain (remainder filled in from reference TRBV5-1 and TRBJ2-1): KAGVTQTPRYLIKTRGQQVTLSCSPISGHRSVSWYQQTPGQGLQFLFEYFSETQRNKGNFPGRFSGRQFSNSRSEMNVSTLELGDSALYLCASSLAQGYNEQFFGPGTRLTVL.

This clone was observed many times. This chain links TRBV24-1 with TRBJ2-5, with D possibly matching TRBD2 (6 bases). Germline V gene lookup returns CDR1 KGHDR and CDR2 SFDVKD. Deletions cut 7 bases from V and 5 bases from J, with 13 bases between. The CDR3 runs to 13 residues. For the CDR3, the DNA is TGTGCCACCAGCTGGGGGGATTTGGAGACCCAGTACTTC. Translated, it gives CATSWGDLETQYF.

The chain joins TRBV6-4 to TRBJ2-1; D is perhaps TRBD1 (6 bases). The CDR3 sequence is 15 residues long. In germline, CDR1 is MRHNA, CDR2 SNTAGT. Trimming cost V 8 bases and J 8 bases, with 22 bases left between them. Here the CDR3 DNA reads TGTGCCAGCGGCGAAGGGGCGCAGGGGACCCATGAGCAGTTCTTC. Protein sequence: CASGEGAQGTHEQFF.

This clone turned up a few times. The chain is built from TRBV2 and TRBJ2-5, with 8 bases lining up with TRBD2. The V gene's germline CDR1 is SNHLY and CDR2 FYNNEI. CDR3 length: 15 amino acids. The V gene end was trimmed by 3 bases and the J gene end by 5 bases; junction bases not matched to a gene: 8. CDR3 loop: CASSENGGAWETQYF. The CDR3 DNA follows: TGTGCCAGCAGTGAGAACGGGGGGGCCTGGGAGACCCAGTACTTC.

This clone was counted ten times or more. The chain employs TRBV15 and TRBJ2-7, with 10 bases identical to TRBD2. Germline V gene data show CDR1 as LNHNV and CDR2 as YYDKDF (reference sequence). V lost 3 bases to trimming and J lost 5 bases; unmatched junction nucleotides: 4. The CDR3 is 14 residues long. The CDR3 here is CATSSSGRYNEQYF. CDR3 nucleotides: TGTGCCACCAGCAGTAGCGGGAGGTACAACGAGCAGTACTTC.

Regarding this clone: A clone one base away is much larger, so this may be a read error. The chain links TRBV2 to TRBJ1-2; possibly TRBD1 for D (6 bases). Germline CDR1 and CDR2: SNHLY and FYNNEI. The V and J ends lost 4 bases and 4 bases respectively, with 19 bases between them. The CDR3 runs 16 residues. The chain's CDR3 is CASSAWGGKTGYGYTF. Written as DNA, the CDR3 is TGTGCCAGCAGTGCCTGGGGGGGCAAGACAGGCTATGGCTACACCTTC.

This clone was detected only a few times. V gene TRBV28 combines with J gene TRBJ1-6; the D is unclear. Trimming took off 2 bases at V and 4 bases at J, with 6 bases between the two ends. CDR1 and CDR2 from the germline V gene are MDHEN and SYDVKM. This CDR3 spans 14 amino acids. CDR3 in amino acids: CASSLRGYNSPLHF. CDR3 sequence (DNA): TGTGCCAGCAGTTTACGGGGTTATAATTCACCCCTCCACTTT.

This clone was observed a few times. The chain couples TRBV7-3 to TRBJ2-1; TRBD2 matches at 9 bases. The germline V gene has CDR1 SGHTA and CDR2 FQGTGA. Unmatched junction bases numbered 2, after V lost 5 bases and J lost 9 bases. CDR3 length equals 12 residues. Written as DNA, the CDR3 is TGTGCCAGCAGCCCAGCGGGGGGTGAGCAGTTCTTC. Protein product: CASSPAGGEQFF.

This clone was seen ten or more times. V is TRBV11-3 and J is TRBJ2-5, with 10 positions matching TRBD2. The CDR3 loop spans 16 amino acids. The trim removed 5 bases at V and 7 bases at J, leaving 13 bases unmatched. The germline V gene encodes CDR1 SGHNT and CDR2 YENEEA. CDR3 in amino acids: CASSPHASGSSRTQYF. The CDR3 DNA reads TGTGCCAGCAGCCCTCATGCTAGCGGGAGCAGTAGGACCCAGTACTTC.

The sample holds a few counts of this clone. The chain joins TRBV27 to TRBJ2-7; 8 nucleotides line up with TRBD1. CDR3 length: 16 residues. Germline V CDR1 and CDR2: MNHEY, SMNVEV (reference sequence). The ends lost 5 bases at V and 0 bases at J; junction bases unmatched: 9. As DNA, the CDR3 is TGTGCCAGCAGTACTTGGAGGACAGGGAGCTCCTACGAGCAGTACTTC. This sequence encodes CASSTWRTGSSYEQYF.

This clone occurred many times. V is TRBV11-1 and J is TRBJ2-1, with TRBD1 as a possible D gene (5 bases). CDR1 and CDR2 (germline): SGHAT, FQDESV (reference sequence). CDR3 length equals 15 residues. Trimming shortened V by 8 bases and J by 6 bases, and 20 bases separated the two germline ends. The CDR3 sequence is CASGSQGNTRNEQFF. In DNA, the CDR3 is TGTGCCAGCGGGTCCCAGGGAAATACACGCAATGAGCAGTTCTTC.

The DNA for the CDR3 is TGTGCCAGCAGCCAAGGCCGCGCCGGGGAGCTGTTTTTT. It yields the protein CASSQGRAGELFF. The V call is TRBV3-1, the J call TRBJ2-2; D not certain. Germline V gene data show CDR1 as LGHDT and CDR2 as YNNKEL (reference sequence). This CDR3 region has 13 residues. Between the trimmed V and J ends, which lost 1 base and 6 bases, there was a span of 6 bases.

There are many counts of this clone. The V call is TRBV7-2, the J call TRBJ2-3, with D possibly TRBD1 on 6 matching bases. Germline V gene lookup returns CDR1 SGHTA and CDR2 FQGNSA. Trimming removed 1 base at V and 7 bases at J, with 12 bases between. The CDR3 spans 14 residues. CDR3 nucleotide sequence: TGTGCCAGCAGCTTAGTCCAGGGGCAGAATACGCAGTATTTT. Translated: CASSLVQGQNTQYF.

In its sample, this clone was seen many times. J is TRBJ2-3 and V is TRBV2; D gene ambiguous. The V gene lost 0 bases and the J gene lost 0 bases, with 10 bases spanning the gap. The CDR3 totals 16 residues. Germline CDR1 and CDR2: SNHLY and FYNNEI. CDR3 region: CASSEAAETSTDTQYF. Written as DNA, the CDR3 is TGTGCCAGCAGTGAAGCGGCGGAAACTAGCACAGATACGCAGTATTTT.

The chain is built from TRBV2 and TRBJ1-5; D gene ambiguous. The V gene lost 0 bases and the J gene lost 1 base, with 10 bases spanning the gap. The CDR3 totals 16 residues. Germline-derived CDR1 and CDR2 are SNHLY and FYNNEI. The CDR3 DNA is TGTGCCAGCAGTGAAGCGGGTGGACCGAGCAATCAGCCCCAGCATTTT. Translation gives CASSEAGGPSNQPQHF.

This clone was counted ten times or more. The chain has TRBV3-1 and TRBJ2-3; 12 bases agree with TRBD2. The CDR3 length is 15 residues. From germline, CDR1 is LGHDT and CDR2 YNNKEL (reference sequence). With V trimmed by 5 bases and J by 4 bases, 4 bases remained unmatched. CDR3 nucleotides: TGTGCCAGCAGCTCTAGCGGGAGGGCCGCAGATACGCAGTATTTT. It encodes CASSSSGRAADTQYF.

This clone qualifies as medium-sized (0.01 to 0.1%). The V call is TRBV12-3 or TRBV12-4, the J call TRBJ2-1, with D perhaps matching TRBD1 (5 bases). Trimming took 7 bases from V and 8 from J, leaving 9 bases between them. This CDR3 comprises 11 residues. The CDR3 region is CASIWGDEQFF. The DNA of the CDR3 is TGTGCCAGCATCTGGGGCGATGAGCAGTTCTTC.

This clone was found a few times. V is TRBV27 and J is TRBJ1-6, with TRBD1 identical over 7 bases. The V gene end was trimmed by 10 bases and the J gene end by 7 bases; junction bases not matched to a gene: 10. CDR1 is MNHEY and CDR2 is SMNVEV in the germline V gene (reference sequence). The CDR3 has 14 residues. As DNA, the CDR3 is TGTGCCATCGGTTGGTCAGGGGGAAATTCACCCCTCCACTTT. Protein sequence: CAIGWSGGNSPLHF.

This clone was seen many times. A much larger clone lies a single base off, so this may be a read error. The V and J genes are TRBV6-6 and TRBJ1-1; tentatively, D is TRBD1 (5 bases). The CDR3 spans 14 residues. CDR1 MNHNY and CDR2 SVGAGI come from the germline V gene (reference sequence). Trimming pared 2 bases from V and 7 bases from J, leaving 14 bases between. In DNA form, the CDR3 reads TGTGCCAGCAGTTACCCCTCCAGGGTTGATGAAGCTTTCTTT. It is translated as CASSYPSRVDEAFF.